Shown below are 22 T cell receptor beta chains from a single sample sequenced in a study of shared clonotypes between healthy human individuals. TCRdb's table, derived via immunoSEQ multiplex PCR, lists solely in-frame clones and lacks some. The sample carries millions of clones, 93% recorded once. The source material was naive CD4+ T cells from PBMCs. The subset was: CD45RA+ positively selected. The receptors stem from a young man in good health. Some clones in this sample may be carry-over from other donors' samples.

V gene TRBV2 combines with J gene TRBJ2-7; tentative D call: TRBD2 (6 bases). Germline V gene data show CDR1 as SNHLY and CDR2 as FYNNEI. This CDR3 is built from 14 residues. V was trimmed by 6 bases and J by 6 bases, leaving 18 bases between them. The CDR3: CASRETSSGGEQYF. The CDR3 DNA reads TGTGCCAGCAGAGAGACTAGTTCTGGAGGCGAGCAGTACTTC.

This clone showed up just once. This chain connects TRBV6-5 to TRBJ1-3, with TRBD1 matching 7 bases. Losses at the gene ends were 3 bases for V and 4 bases for J; bases not matched to a gene: 9. The CDR3 is 16 residues long. Germline assignment: CDR1 MNHEY and CDR2 SVGAGI. The DNA for the CDR3 is TGTGCCAGCAGTTATAGGAAGGGGGCATCCGGAAACACCATATATTTT. This sequence encodes CASSYRKGASGNTIYF.

The V gene is TRBV20-1, the J gene TRBJ2-7; the D gene is possibly TRBD1 (5 bases). Trimming took 7 bases from V and 6 from J, leaving 13 bases between them. The CDR3 length is 11 residues. The germline gives CDR1 DFQATT, CDR2 SNEGSKA (reference sequence). CDR3 sequence reads: CSGRARGEQYF. CDR3 DNA sequence: TGCAGTGGCAGGGCCCGTGGCGAGCAGTACTTC.

The chain uses TRBV18 and TRBJ1-5; no reliable D call. CDR1 is KGHSH and CDR2 is LQKENI in the germline V gene. V was trimmed by 1 base and J by 7 bases, leaving 14 bases between them. This CDR3 region has 15 residues. CDR3 in amino acids: CASSPQPIQGQPQHF. CDR3 sequence (DNA): TGTGCCAGCTCACCACAACCGATACAAGGGCAGCCCCAGCATTTT. The whole variable domain, filled in from reference TRBV18 and TRBJ1-5, reads NAGVMQNPRHLVRRRGQEARLRCSPMKGHSHVYWYRQLPEEGLKFMVYLQKENIIDESGMPKERFSAEFPKEGPSILRIQQVVRGDSAAYFCASSPQPIQGQPQHFGDGTRLSIL.

V and J are TRBV20-1 and TRBJ1-4, with 8 nucleotides matching TRBD1. Germline values: CDR1 DFQATT, CDR2 SNEGSKA (reference sequence). After removal of 3 bases from V and 17 bases from J, the junction contained 8 bases not matched to a gene. The CDR3 length is 11 residues. The CDR3 DNA sequence: TGCAGTGCTAGTTACAGGGGGGATGATTTTTTT. Translation: CSASYRGDDFF.

This chain uses TRBV6-1 with TRBJ2-7; D remains unclear. Germline CDR1 is MNHNS and CDR2 is SASEGT. The length of the CDR3 is 12 residues. V lost 2 bases and J lost 5, with 7 bases in between. The CDR3 bases are TGTGCCAGCAGTGAAAAAACCCACGAGCAGTACTTC. Translated, it gives CASSEKTHEQYF.

A note on this clone: The sample contains more than one DNA sequence encoding this CDR3. The chain links TRBV5-1 to TRBJ2-7, with TRBD1 matching over 11 bases. This CDR3 comprises 14 residues. CDR1 is SGHRS and CDR2 is YFSETQ in the germline V gene. The V gene end was trimmed by 4 bases and the J gene end by 7 bases; junction bases not matched to a gene: 7. The CDR3, as DNA: TGCGCCAGCAGCCTAGGACAGGGGGCGAGGGAGCAGTACTTC. This sequence encodes CASSLGQGAREQYF.

The V gene is TRBV7-2, the J gene TRBJ2-1, with TRBD2 matching 9 bases. CDR3 length equals 15 residues. V dropped 2 bases and J dropped 7; count of bases not matched to a gene: 6. Germline V CDR1 and CDR2: SGHTA, FQGNSA. The CDR3 coding sequence is TGTGCCAGCAGCTTAATGCGGGAGGGCCCGAATGAGCAGTTCTTC. Encoded protein: CASSLMREGPNEQFF.

The chain carries TRBV6-5 and TRBJ1-6; no reliable D call. The CDR3 extends over 14 amino acids. V was cut by 2 bases and J by 7 bases, with 9 bases left in between. Germline CDR1 reads MNHEY; CDR2 reads SVGAGI. In nucleotides, the CDR3 is TGTGCCAGCAGTTACGCCAGCCTCAATTCACCCCTCCACTTT. Translating it yields CASSYASLNSPLHF.

The chain carries TRBV5-1 and TRBJ2-7, with D perhaps assigned TRBD1 or TRBD2 (5 bases each). Trimming removed 2 bases from V and 7 bases from J, with 16 bases in between. CDR1 is SGHRS, CDR2 YFSETQ, per germline. This CDR3 contains 14 residues. CDR3 in amino acids: CASSLSSRAEEQYF. The CDR3 bases are TGCGCCAGCAGCTTATCTAGCAGGGCGGAGGAGCAGTACTTC.

The chain has TRBV4-3 and TRBJ2-2, with a tentative D call TRBD2 (6 bases). Germline loops: CDR1 LGHNA, CDR2 YSLEER. Trimming removed 4 bases at V and 5 bases at J, with 14 bases between. This CDR3 has 15 residues. The CDR3 DNA reads as TGCGCCAGCAGCCCTAGGACTAAAAAAACCGGGGAGCTGTTTTTT. Translated: CASSPRTKKTGELFF.

This clone turned up a few times. The chain combines TRBV5-4 with TRBJ2-2; 7 bases agree with TRBD2. The CDR3 spans 15 residues. Per the germline V gene, CDR1 is SGHNT and CDR2 is YYREEE (reference sequence). J lost 4 bases, V lost 3 bases, and 6 bases had no gene match. Here the CDR3 DNA reads TGTGCCAGCAGCTCAACCGGGACTATCACCGGGGAGCTGTTTTTT. Translated, it gives CASSSTGTITGELFF. The complete variable domain, with remaining parts taken from reference TRBV5-4 and TRBJ2-2, reads ETGVTQSPTHLIKTRGQQVTLRCSSQSGHNTVSWYQQALGQGPQFIFQYYREEENGRGNFPPRFSGLQFPNYSSELNVNALELDDSALYLCASSSTGTITGELFFGEGSRLTVL.

This chain connects TRBV30 to TRBJ1-1; the D gene is possibly TRBD1 (6 bases). Per germline, CDR1 GTSNPN and CDR2 SVGIG (reference sequence). This CDR3 is built from 11 residues. V lost 5 bases and J lost 11, with 15 bases in between. This CDR3 reads CAWGRGTMAFF. DNA for the CDR3: TGTGCCTGGGGCCGTGGGACAATGGCTTTCTTT. The whole variable domain, remainder taken from reference TRBV30 and TRBJ1-1, is SQTIHQWPATLVQPVGSPLSLECTVEGTSNPNLYWYRQAAGRGLQLLFYSVGIGQISSEVPQNLSASRPQDRQFILSSKKLLLSDSGFYLCAWGRGTMAFFGQGTRLTVV.

Details on this clone: This CDR3 is also generated by other DNA sequences in the sample. V usage is TRBV5-1 and J usage is TRBJ2-7; TRBD2 agrees at 11 bases. The CDR3 is made up of 15 amino acids. CDR1 and CDR2 (germline): SGHRS, YFSETQ. The J segment lost 2 bases and the V segment lost 0 bases, leaving 1 base of the junction unmatched. The CDR3: CASSLGLAGPYEQYF. The CDR3, as DNA: TGCGCCAGCAGCTTGGGACTAGCGGGGCCCTACGAGCAGTACTTC.

This clone has only one observation. The V and J genes are TRBV5-1 and TRBJ2-3; 11 bases fit TRBD2. Germline CDR1 reads SGHRS; CDR2 reads YFSETQ. The CDR3 sequence is 16 residues long. Trimming took 3 bases from V and 2 from J; bases not matched to a gene: 5. Here the CDR3 reads CASSSGLAESTDTQYF. CDR3 DNA sequence: TGCGCCAGCAGCTCGGGACTAGCGGAATCCACAGATACGCAGTATTTT.

This sequence joins TRBV5-1 and TRBJ1-4, with D unclear. Germline V gene data show CDR1 as SGHRS and CDR2 as YFSETQ. The CDR3 sequence is 15 residues long. The V gene lost 2 bases and the J gene lost 0 bases, with 8 bases spanning the gap. CDR3 in DNA: TGCGCCAGCAGCTTTCAGCCTGCAACTAATGAAAAACTGTTTTTT. This codes for CASSFQPATNEKLFF.

This chain links TRBV5-1 with TRBJ2-7; TRBD2 is a possible D gene (6 bases). Trimming left V 5 bases short and J 6 bases short, with 15 bases between. Germline V gene lookup returns CDR1 SGHRS and CDR2 YFSETQ. The CDR3 contains 13 residues. The CDR3 loop reads CASSIRTTGEQYF. DNA for the CDR3: TGCGCCAGCAGTATAAGGACTACGGGCGAGCAGTACTTC.

V gene TRBV14 combines with J gene TRBJ1-1, with D unresolved. The germline V gene encodes CDR1 SGHDN and CDR2 FVKESK. The V gene lost 6 bases and the J gene lost 1 base, with 6 bases spanning the gap. CDR3 size: 12 residues. The CDR3 sequence is CASRDKNTEAFF. The DNA for the CDR3 is TGTGCCAGCAGAGACAAGAACACTGAAGCTTTCTTT.

The chain couples TRBV28 to TRBJ1-1; the match to TRBD1 covers 8 bases. V gave up 2 bases and J gave up 5 bases; unmatched junction bases: 10. Germline lookup yields CDR1 MDHEN and CDR2 SYDVKM. CDR3 length equals 16 residues. CDR3 sequence reads: CASSLRSGQGKTEAFF. For the CDR3, the DNA is TGTGCCAGCAGTTTAAGGAGTGGACAGGGCAAAACTGAAGCTTTCTTT.

The chain recombines TRBV9 with TRBJ2-2; either TRBD1 or TRBD2 may supply D (6 bases each). V was cut by 6 bases and J by 6 bases, with 21 bases left in between. Germline assignment: CDR1 SGDLS and CDR2 YYNGEE. The CDR3 covers 16 residues. The chain's CDR3 is CASNLMGGGYPGELFF. The CDR3 coding sequence is TGTGCCAGCAACCTAATGGGGGGCGGTTATCCCGGGGAGCTGTTTTTT. Based on the CDR3 plus reference TRBV9 and TRBJ2-2, the full variable domain is DSGVTQTPKHLITATGQRVTLRCSPRSGDLSVYWYQQSLDQGLQFLIQYYNGEERAKGNILERFSAQQFPDLHSELNLSSLELGDSALYFCASNLMGGGYPGELFFGEGSRLTVL.

V is TRBV11-1 and J is TRBJ2-5; TRBD1 aligns across 8 bases. Trimming removed 5 bases from V and 6 bases from J; junction bases left unmatched: 8. This CDR3 has 14 residues. Germline V gene lookup returns CDR1 SGHAT and CDR2 FQDESV (reference sequence). The DNA of the CDR3 is TGTGCCAGCAGCGCGAGACAGGGGAGAAAGACCCAGTACTTC. Translating it yields CASSARQGRKTQYF.

The chain carries TRBV5-1 and TRBJ2-5; TRBD2 matches at 9 bases. CDR1 SGHRS and CDR2 YFSETQ come from the germline V gene. With 0 bases clipped from V and 13 bases from J, the junction kept 10 bases outside the gene matches. The CDR3 has 14 residues. As DNA, the CDR3 is TGCGCCAGCAGCTTGGCCTCTAGCGGGACGTTCAGGTACTTC. Translated, it gives CASSLASSGTFRYF.